This T cell receptor (beta chain) came from a study of T cells in Graves' hyperthyroidism and ophthalmopathy (dated by TCRdb to the late 2010s). About the full investigation: Peripheral blood samples were taken at the time of initial diagnosis, prior to any treatment. To identify TCR V-J signatures that set the groups apart, the researchers used a discovery cohort of more than 95 patients, made up of 40 to 45 with Graves' ophthalmopathy and about 55 with stable Graves' hyperthyroidism. The roughly 91 discovery patients were randomly split 7:3 into training and test sets. TCR Vbeta CDR3 sequencing of around 130 peripheral blood samples (under 45 ophthalmopathy, roughly 72 hyperthyroidism and around 17 progressor patients) is reported in the paper. Prospective prediction of ophthalmopathy was tested in an independent validation cohort of about 19 hyperthyroidism patients and around 16 patients who later progressed to ophthalmopathy. In addition, the study compared T-cell repertoires in thyroid tissue and in blood from roughly 6 Graves' hyperthyroidism patients. After blood sampling, hyperthyroidism patients were treated with methimazole at a starting dose of 30 mg daily, and ophthalmopathy patients were treated with high-dose intravenous methylprednisolone. Broad study findings and their caveats: Ophthalmopathy was separated from stable hyperthyroidism by a 13 V-J signature model, with roughly 88% sensitivity and roughly 81% specificity obtained in cross-validation and 80%/75% obtained in testing. In validation, the model predicted progression to ophthalmopathy a median of about 6.8 months before onset, with around 70% sensitivity and 72.22% specificity. No statistical method was used to fix the sample size in advance, and group allocation was not hidden from the investigators. Most expanded thyroid clonotypes (frequency above 0.001) were also found in blood, which suggests that blood repertoires may mirror thyroid immune responses.

Concerning this clonotype itself: The antigen this receptor binds is unknown. The CDR3 end shows no conserved phenylalanine or tryptophan, and so a read error is likely.

The TCR beta CDR3 regions were amplified from RNA transcripts. The first round of RT-PCR for the TCR CDR3 was performed with the HTBI primer set and the Qiagen OneStep RT-PCR kit. Libraries were constructed in a second round of multiplex PCR, after which size selection and purification were performed. Libraries were sequenced paired-end with 100 bp reads on an Illumina HiSeq2000. Per the original workflow: SOAPnuke was used to process the raw data, with reads discarded if the reads contained adapters or uncalled bases, had a mean Phred below 15, or lacked an exact constant-primer or identifier match. High-quality paired reads were merged with COPE v1.2.5, and unique nucleotide sequences were defined as clonotypes. MiTCR v1.1 was used to align the clonotypes against IMGT TRBV, TRBD and TRBJ reference segments. Only V-J combinations with frequency above 0.0001, covering approximately 99% of repertoires, were analysed. A TCS score was defined as the ratio of F50 (clonal expansion) to E x V (chaos), with BLOSUM62-based TCRdist applied between CDR3 peptides within each V-J. Welch's t-statistics and random forest reduced several hundred V-J features to roughly 13, which were used in a naive Bayes classifier (R e1071). The similarity between thyroid and blood repertoires was quantified using the Morisita-Horn index. TCRdb's own reprocessing of the public reads used fastp at Q25 and MiXCR and kept productive beta chains. Rows merge per CDR3 protein into single entries with the most common DNA and genes. The V and J calls were not made by the authors but by TCRdb's processing. Here the sample has roughly 700,000 distinct CDR3 sequences; approximately 36% occur a single time. The ten largest clones take up approximately 31% of the sample.

V drops 3 bases and J drops 1 base, leaving 6 bases in between. From its first to its last residue, the CDR3 has 13 amino acids. Left in the record is the CDR3 DNA by itself, 39 bases read in frame from the first base. From the germline V gene, CDR1 is SGHAT and CDR2 is FQNNGV. A patient counted as having stable Graves' hyperthyroidism if no progression to ophthalmopathy occurred over 18 months of follow-up. Hyperthyroidism patients were aged 18 to 65 years and newly diagnosed, with disease duration of less than 2 months. The study excluded patients with uncontrolled infections, other autoimmune diseases, pregnancy or lactation. Diagnoses were established on the basis of clinical symptoms, serum thyroxine and TRAb, thyroid ultrasound, and orbital computed tomography. PBMCs were isolated from around 10 ml of fresh peripheral blood by Ficoll-Paque density gradient centrifugation. Trizol reagent was used to extract total RNA, and RNA quality was then checked on an Agilent 2100 Bioanalyzer.

This chain is built from TRBV11-2 and TRBJ2-5; confidence is insufficient to name the D gene. This TCR was sampled from a woman in her thirties or forties with Graves' hyperthyroidism. The sample was blood. The DNA sequence is TGTGCCAGCAGCTTGGGCTTCCAAGAGACCCAGTACCTC. This gives the protein CASSLGFQETQYL.